These T cell receptor beta chains were read from a single sample in a study of blood T cell repertoires in COVID-19. This table comes from immunoSEQ multiplex PCR, and its TCRdb copy is limited to in-frame clones, with some not included. This sample yields a few hundred thousand clones, of which 86% are seen a single time; around 1.5% belongs to the top ten. What was sequenced was peripheral blood. These receptors all stem from a woman aged 50 to 60 with acute or convalescent COVID-19. The conserved cysteine and the conserved F or W are not part of the CDR3 here. Each record gives: CDR3 length, D gene, V gene, CDR3 protein. D genes are given only for firm matches.

len: 16; d_gene: TRBD1; v_gene: TRBV28; CDR3aa: ASRPTGVGRYSNQPQH
len: 12; d_gene: .; v_gene: TRBV29-1; CDR3aa: SVRGGVGTGELF
len: 9; d_gene: TRBD2; v_gene: TRBV28; CDR3aa: ASIGGSEQY
len: 14; d_gene: TRBD1; v_gene: TRBV19; CDR3aa: ASSPGQGGNTGELF
len: 15; d_gene: .; v_gene: TRBV19; CDR3aa: ASSTVGVASGGEKLF
len: 12; d_gene: TRBD1; v_gene: TRBV28; CDR3aa: ASSSGTDFNGYT
len: 11; d_gene: .; v_gene: TRBV12-3/TRBV12-4; CDR3aa: ASRRDTSYEQY
len: 13; d_gene: .; v_gene: TRBV19; CDR3aa: ASSIVARPANVLT
len: 15; d_gene: TRBD2; v_gene: TRBV5-1; CDR3aa: ASSSHIGLAGTNEQF
len: 13; d_gene: .; v_gene: TRBV7-9; CDR3aa: ASSLDRGGSYGYT
len: 12; d_gene: TRBD1; v_gene: TRBV6-5; CDR3aa: ASSNDRGRTEAF
len: 12; d_gene: .; v_gene: TRBV7-3; CDR3aa: ASSLDQAQETQY
len: 11; d_gene: .; v_gene: TRBV4-3; CDR3aa: ASSQDFSYGYT
len: 14; d_gene: .; v_gene: TRBV19; CDR3aa: ASSLRDILTNYGYT
len: 13; d_gene: .; v_gene: TRBV5-1; CDR3aa: ASGIADPSTDTQY
len: 11; d_gene: TRBD1; v_gene: TRBV2; CDR3aa: ASRPGTGPEQY
len: 13; d_gene: TRBD1; v_gene: TRBV2; CDR3aa: ASSYRGPDRSEQY
len: 13; d_gene: .; v_gene: TRBV5-1; CDR3aa: ASSPREGGGQPQH
len: 9; d_gene: .; v_gene: TRBV5-1; CDR3aa: ASSWGDEQY
len: 13; d_gene: .; v_gene: TRBV30; CDR3aa: AWTGRWPGIYEQY
len: 13; d_gene: .; v_gene: TRBV2; CDR3aa: ASSEPAGRGETQY
len: 15; d_gene: .; v_gene: TRBV15; CDR3aa: ATSRPPRIAGSGELF
len: 14; d_gene: TRBD1; v_gene: TRBV7-3; CDR3aa: ASSPGTGGSGNTIY
len: 13; d_gene: TRBD2; v_gene: TRBV7-8; CDR3aa: ASSLTSGRGYEQY
len: 10; d_gene: .; v_gene: TRBV28; CDR3aa: AIPSITYGYT
len: 10; d_gene: .; v_gene: TRBV7-9; CDR3aa: ASSLDRSNAF
len: 13; d_gene: TRBD2; v_gene: TRBV5-1; CDR3aa: ASSLGGGRAYEQF
len: 13; d_gene: TRBD2; v_gene: TRBV5-1; CDR3aa: ASSGLAGDTDTQY
len: 12; d_gene: TRBD2; v_gene: TRBV28; CDR3aa: ASGGLAGRETQY
len: 9; d_gene: .; v_gene: TRBV30; CDR3aa: AWSRAYEQY
len: 14; d_gene: TRBD2; v_gene: TRBV2; CDR3aa: ASSYMTSGIKNEQF
len: 12; d_gene: TRBD2; v_gene: TRBV30; CDR3aa: AWSYGGGYPEQY
len: 13; d_gene: TRBD1; v_gene: TRBV7-2; CDR3aa: ASSPDRTRTDTQY
len: 13; d_gene: TRBD1; v_gene: TRBV5-4; CDR3aa: ASSFTGTGYNEQF
len: 13; d_gene: .; v_gene: TRBV7-2; CDR3aa: ASSPWGLSYTEAF
len: 15; d_gene: .; v_gene: TRBV25-1; CDR3aa: ASSELSGASSGNTIY
len: 11; d_gene: TRBD1; v_gene: TRBV5-1; CDR3aa: ASSLRQGYEQY
len: 13; d_gene: .; v_gene: TRBV9; CDR3aa: ASSPIGQITYEQY
len: 12; d_gene: TRBD2; v_gene: TRBV30; CDR3aa: AWRASGSFYEQY
len: 13; d_gene: TRBD1; v_gene: TRBV5-1; CDR3aa: ASSLKTGGAVEAF
len: 14; d_gene: .; v_gene: TRBV5-1; CDR3aa: ASSLTPGLIQETQY
len: 13; d_gene: .; v_gene: TRBV15; CDR3aa: ATSRVGASNQPQH